Given below is one T cell receptor (beta chain) in context. As yet, its antigen is unknown. The sample comes from a study of T cells in localized non-small cell lung cancer. Whole-study results and caveats: A single tumor region was sequenced, leaving heterogeneity possible. Compared with tumor, uninvolved adjacent lung displayed greater T cell clonality, ranking highest overall.

Method: immunoSEQ multiplex PCR; TCRdb's copy keeps in-frame clones and lacks some. The sample lists about 20,000 clones; approximately 87% were seen once. Per germline, CDR1 LNHDA and CDR2 SQIVND (reference sequence). V lost 3 bases and J 4 bases, leaving 13 bases between the germline ends. CDR3 length equals 15 residues. The receptor was derived from a man between 40 and 75 years old with stage II squamous cell lung carcinoma. The sequences come from PBMCs, collected before any cancer treatment. V gene TRBV19 combines with J gene TRBJ1-5, with D possibly matching TRBD1 (6 bases). CDR3 coding DNA: TGTGCCAGTAGTATCCGGACAGAACTTAATCAGCCCCAGCATTTT. Translating gives CASSIRTELNQPQHF.